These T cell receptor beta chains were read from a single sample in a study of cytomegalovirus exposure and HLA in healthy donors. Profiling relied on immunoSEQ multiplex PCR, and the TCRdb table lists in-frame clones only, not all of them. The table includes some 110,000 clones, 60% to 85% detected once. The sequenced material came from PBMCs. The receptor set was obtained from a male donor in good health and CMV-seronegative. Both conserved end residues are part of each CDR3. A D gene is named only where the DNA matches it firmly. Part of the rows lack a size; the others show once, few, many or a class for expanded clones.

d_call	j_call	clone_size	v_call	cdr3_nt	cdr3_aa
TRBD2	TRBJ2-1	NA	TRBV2	TGTGCCAGCATACCGGGACTACCCTCATCAAATGAGCAGTTCTTC	CASIPGLPSSNEQFF
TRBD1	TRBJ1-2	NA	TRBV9	TGTGCCAGCAGCGTAGGCAGGGGGAACTATGGCTACACCTTC	CASSVGRGNYGYTF
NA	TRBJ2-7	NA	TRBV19	TGTGCCAGCGCCGGGGGTGCACACGAGCAGTACTTC	CASAGGAHEQYF
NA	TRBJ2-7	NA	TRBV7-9	TGTGCCAGCAGCTTCCCCACCGCACTAGCCCGGGAGCAGTACTTC	CASSFPTALAREQYF
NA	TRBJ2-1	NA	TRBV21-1	TGTGCCAGCAGCTTACTAGAGCCCCCCCAGTTCTTC	CASSLLEPPQFF
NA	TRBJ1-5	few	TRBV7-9	TGTGCCAGCAGCCCGACTATGTACAATCAGCCCCAGCATTTT	CASSPTMYNQPQHF
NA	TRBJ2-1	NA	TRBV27	TGTGCCAGCGCCGTACCTGGGCGCGAGCAGTTCTTC	CASAVPGREQFF
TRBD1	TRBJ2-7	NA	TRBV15	TGTGCCACCAGCAGAGGACTACCAGGACAGGGAAGCTACGAGCAGTACTTC	CATSRGLPGQGSYEQYF
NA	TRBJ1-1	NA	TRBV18	TGTGCCAGCTCAGCGACGGACAGAAACACTGAAGCTTTCTTT	CASSATDRNTEAFF
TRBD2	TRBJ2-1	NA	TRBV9	TGTGCCAGCAGCCCCCTCCCCGGGACTAGCGGGAGGGCAACCTACAATGAGCAGTTCTTC	CASSPLPGTSGRATYNEQFF
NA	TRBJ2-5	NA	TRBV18	TGTGCCAGCTCACCACCCGGGAGTCGGGAGACCCAGTACTTC	CASSPPGSRETQYF
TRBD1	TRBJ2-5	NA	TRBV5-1	TGCGCCAGCTACGACAGGGAGGAGACCCAGTACTTC	CASYDREETQYF
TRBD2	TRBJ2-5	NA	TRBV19	TGTGCCAGTAGCCAGACCCCACTAGCGGGAGCGGGGCAGTACTTC	CASSQTPLAGAGQYF
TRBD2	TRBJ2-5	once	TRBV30	TGTGCCTGGAGTGCGGCTAGCGGGACTAGAGGGGAGACCCAGTACTTC	CAWSAASGTRGETQYF
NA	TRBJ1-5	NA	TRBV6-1	TGTGCCAGCAGTGATTGGGCAGGGAATCAGCCCCAGCATTTT	CASSDWAGNQPQHF
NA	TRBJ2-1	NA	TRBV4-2	TGTGCCAGCAGCCGCAGACAGACCAATGAGCAGTTCTTC	CASSRRQTNEQFF
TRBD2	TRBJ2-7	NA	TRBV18	TGTGCCAGCTCACCACCTTCGGCTAGCGGGAATTCCTACGAGCAGTACTTC	CASSPPSASGNSYEQYF
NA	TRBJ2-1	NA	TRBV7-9	TGTGCCAGCAGCCCCCCAAAAGGGAGCTCCTACAATGAGCAGTTCTTC	CASSPPKGSSYNEQFF
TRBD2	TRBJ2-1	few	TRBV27	TGTGCCAGCAGTTCAACTAGCGGGAGGGCCTGGAATGAGCAGTTCTTC	CASSSTSGRAWNEQFF
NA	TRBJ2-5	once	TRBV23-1	TGCGCCAGCAGTCTGACGACTTCGGAGACCCAGTACTTC	CASSLTTSETQYF
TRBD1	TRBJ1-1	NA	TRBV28	TGTGCCAGCAGTTCCTCCGGGACAGCCGGGGATGAAGCTTTCTTT	CASSSSGTAGDEAFF
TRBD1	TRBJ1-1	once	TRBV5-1	TGCGCCAGCAGCTTAGACACAGGGGACCGGGGAGGCACTGAAGCTTTCTTT	CASSLDTGDRGGTEAFF
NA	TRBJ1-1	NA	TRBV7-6	TGTGCCAGCAGCTTAGCGTCTTCCGGGGGTGTCACTGAAGCTTTCTTT	CASSLASSGGVTEAFF
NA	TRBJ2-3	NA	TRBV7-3	TGTGCCAGCAGCTTAATCCCCGGGACTAGCACAGATACGCAGTATTTT	CASSLIPGTSTDTQYF
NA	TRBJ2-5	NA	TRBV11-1	TGTGCCAGCAGCTTTGGCAGCCAAGAGACCCAGTACTTC	CASSFGSQETQYF
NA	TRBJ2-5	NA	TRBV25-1	TGTGCCAGCAGTGGGGGGCGGGCACGCGGGACCCAGTACTTC	CASSGGRARGTQYF
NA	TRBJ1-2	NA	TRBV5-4	TGTGCCAGCAGCTTGAGAGGGATCCGGGAAGAGGTGGATGGCTACACCTTC	CASSLRGIREEVDGYTF
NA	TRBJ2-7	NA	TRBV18	TGTGCCAGCTCCCTCAGCGGGTTGACTTACGAGCAGTACTTC	CASSLSGLTYEQYF
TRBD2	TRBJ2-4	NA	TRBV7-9	TGTGCCAGCAGCCATGGACTAGCGGAGCCCCATGTAGCCAAAAACATTCAGTACTTC	CASSHGLAEPHVAKNIQYF
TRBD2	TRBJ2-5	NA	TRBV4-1	TGCGCCAGCAGCCAAGACGGGAGGGACCGATTCCAAGAGACCCAGTACTTC	CASSQDGRDRFQETQYF
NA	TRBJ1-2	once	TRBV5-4	TGTGCCAGCAGCCCCAGGGTTGAGGACTATGGCTACACCTTC	CASSPRVEDYGYTF
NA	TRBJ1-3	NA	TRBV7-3	TGTGCCAGCAGCTCCTCGGGGAGGCCTGACTCTGGAAACACCATATATTTT	CASSSSGRPDSGNTIYF
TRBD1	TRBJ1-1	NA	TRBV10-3	TGTGCCATCAGCAGAAATACAGGGGGCGTCACTGAAGCTTTCTTT	CAISRNTGGVTEAFF
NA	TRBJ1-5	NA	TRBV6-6	TGTGCCAGCAGCCCACAGGGCACTATGTATCAGCCCCAGCATTTT	CASSPQGTMYQPQHF
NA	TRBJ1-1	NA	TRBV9	TGTGCCAGCAGCGCCGTTCCACCAGGGTGGGAGGGGAGCACTGAAGCTTTCTTT	CASSAVPPGWEGSTEAFF
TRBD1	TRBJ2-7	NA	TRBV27	TGTGCCAGCAGATCTACCACCGGGACAGACCCCTACGAGCAGTACTTC	CASRSTTGTDPYEQYF
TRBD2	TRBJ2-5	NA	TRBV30	TGTGCCTGGAGTCTGGGACTAGCGGGAGATAGAGAGACCCAGTACTTC	CAWSLGLAGDRETQYF
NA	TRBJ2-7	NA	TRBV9	TGTGCCAGCAGCGTAGGGACAGCGATGGACTACGAGCAGTACTTC	CASSVGTAMDYEQYF
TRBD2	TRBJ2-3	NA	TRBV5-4	TGTGCCAGCAGCTTGGGGGCTAGCGGGAGGATCAATACGCAGTATTTT	CASSLGASGRINTQYF
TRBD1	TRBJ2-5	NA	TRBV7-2	TGTGCCAGCAGCTTAGGTTGGACAGGGGGGGAGACCCAGTACTTC	CASSLGWTGGETQYF
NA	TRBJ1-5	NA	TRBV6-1	TGTGCCAGCAGTGGGAGGGGACGGCAGCCCCAGCATTTT	CASSGRGRQPQHF
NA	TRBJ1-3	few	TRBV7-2	TGTGCCAGCAGCCTAATCCTAGCTGGAAACACCATATATTTT	CASSLILAGNTIYF
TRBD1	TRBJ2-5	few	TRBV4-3	TGCGCCAGCAGCCAAGGGAGAGGGACAGGGGTGGAGACCCAGTACTTC	CASSQGRGTGVETQYF
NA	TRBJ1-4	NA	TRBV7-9	TGTGCCAGCAGCCCGCCGGGACTTAGAAATGAAAAACTGTTTTTT	CASSPPGLRNEKLFF
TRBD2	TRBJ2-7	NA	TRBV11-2	TGTGCCAGCAGCTTACGGGGCCTAGCGGAGTACGAGCAGTACTTC	CASSLRGLAEYEQYF
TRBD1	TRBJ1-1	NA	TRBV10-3	TGTGCCATCAGGGAGGGGGCTAACACTGAAGCTTTCTTT	CAIREGANTEAFF
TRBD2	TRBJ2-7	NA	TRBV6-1	TGTGCCAGCAGTGCGGCTAGCGGAGCTTCCTACGAGCAGTACTTC	CASSAASGASYEQYF
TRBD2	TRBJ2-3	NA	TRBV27	TGTGCCAGCCTCAGACAAGGGCGGGAGGCGGGAGATACGCAGTATTTT	CASLRQGREAGDTQYF